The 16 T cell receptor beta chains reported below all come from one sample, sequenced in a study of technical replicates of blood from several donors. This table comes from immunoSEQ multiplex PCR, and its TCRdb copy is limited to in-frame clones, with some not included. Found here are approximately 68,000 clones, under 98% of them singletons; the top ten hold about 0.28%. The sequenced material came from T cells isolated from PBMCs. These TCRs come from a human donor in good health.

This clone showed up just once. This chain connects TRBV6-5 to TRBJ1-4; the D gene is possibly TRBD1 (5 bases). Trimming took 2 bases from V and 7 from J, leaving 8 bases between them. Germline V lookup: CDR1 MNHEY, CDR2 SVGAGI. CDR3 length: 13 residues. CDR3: CASSYGAREKLFF. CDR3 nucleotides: TGTGCCAGCAGTTACGGGGCGCGTGAAAAACTGTTTTTT.

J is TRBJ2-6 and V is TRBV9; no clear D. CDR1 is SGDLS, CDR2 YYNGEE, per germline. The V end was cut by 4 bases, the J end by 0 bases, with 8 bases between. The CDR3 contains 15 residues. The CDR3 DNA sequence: TGTGCCAGCAGCCCCCTCGGCTCTGGGGCCAACGTCCTGACTTTC. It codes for CASSPLGSGANVLTF.

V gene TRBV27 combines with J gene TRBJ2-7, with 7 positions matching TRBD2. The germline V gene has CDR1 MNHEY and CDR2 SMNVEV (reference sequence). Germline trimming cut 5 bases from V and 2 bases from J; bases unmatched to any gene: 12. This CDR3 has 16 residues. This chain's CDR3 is CASSPSGGKITYEQYF. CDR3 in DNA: TGTGCCAGCAGTCCGTCCGGGGGGAAGATCACCTACGAGCAGTACTTC.

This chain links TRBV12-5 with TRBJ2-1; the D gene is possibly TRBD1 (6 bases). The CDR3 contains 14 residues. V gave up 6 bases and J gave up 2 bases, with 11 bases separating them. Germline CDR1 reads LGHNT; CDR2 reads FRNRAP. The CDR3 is CASGDWTAYNEQFF. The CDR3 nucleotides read TGTGCTAGTGGGGATTGGACAGCCTACAATGAGCAGTTCTTC.

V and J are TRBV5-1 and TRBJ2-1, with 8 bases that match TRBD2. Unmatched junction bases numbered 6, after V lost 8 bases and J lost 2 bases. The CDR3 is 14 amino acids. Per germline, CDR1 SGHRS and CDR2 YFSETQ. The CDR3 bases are TGCGCCAGTACCTATAGCGGGACCTACAATGAGCAGTTCTTC. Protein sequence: CASTYSGTYNEQFF. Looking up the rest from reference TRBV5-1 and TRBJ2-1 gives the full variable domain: KAGVTQTPRYLIKTRGQQVTLSCSPISGHRSVSWYQQTPGQGLQFLFEYFSETQRNKGNFPGRFSGRQFSNSRSEMNVSTLELGDSALYLCASTYSGTYNEQFFGPGTRLTVL.

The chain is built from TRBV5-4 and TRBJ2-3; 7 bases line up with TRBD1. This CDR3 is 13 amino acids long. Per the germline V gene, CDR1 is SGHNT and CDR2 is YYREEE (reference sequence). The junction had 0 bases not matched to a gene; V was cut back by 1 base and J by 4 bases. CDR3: CASSLQGADTQYF. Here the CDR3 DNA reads TGTGCCAGCAGCTTGCAGGGGGCAGATACGCAGTATTTT.

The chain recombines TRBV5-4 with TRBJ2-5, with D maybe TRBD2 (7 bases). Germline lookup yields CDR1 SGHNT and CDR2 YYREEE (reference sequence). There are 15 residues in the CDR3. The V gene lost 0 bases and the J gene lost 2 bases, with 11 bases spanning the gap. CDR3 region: CASSLEGRGQETQYF. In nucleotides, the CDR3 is TGTGCCAGCAGCTTGGAGGGGAGGGGGCAAGAGACCCAGTACTTC.

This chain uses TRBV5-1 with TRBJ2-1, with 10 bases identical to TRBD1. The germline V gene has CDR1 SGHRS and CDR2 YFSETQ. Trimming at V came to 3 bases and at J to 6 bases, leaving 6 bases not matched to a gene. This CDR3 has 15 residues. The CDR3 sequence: CASSSRTGGINEQFF. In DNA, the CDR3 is TGCGCCAGCAGCTCCCGGACAGGGGGAATCAATGAGCAGTTCTTC.

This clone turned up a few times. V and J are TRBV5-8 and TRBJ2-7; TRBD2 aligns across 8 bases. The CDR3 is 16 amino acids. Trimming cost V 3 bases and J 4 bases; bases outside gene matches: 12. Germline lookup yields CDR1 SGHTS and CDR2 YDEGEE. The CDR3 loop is CASSSRGGGRSYEQYF. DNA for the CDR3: TGTGCCAGCAGCTCCCGTGGGGGCGGGAGGTCTTACGAGCAGTACTTC.

The CDR3 sequence: CASSLGGLNTEAFF. CDR3 DNA sequence: TGTGCCAGCAGTTTGGGGGGTCTGAACACTGAAGCTTTCTTT. The V and J genes are TRBV28 and TRBJ1-1; the D gene is possibly TRBD1 (5 bases). Germline loops: CDR1 MDHEN, CDR2 SYDVKM. The CDR3 is 14 residues long. Trimming removed 3 bases at V and 0 bases at J, with 8 bases between.

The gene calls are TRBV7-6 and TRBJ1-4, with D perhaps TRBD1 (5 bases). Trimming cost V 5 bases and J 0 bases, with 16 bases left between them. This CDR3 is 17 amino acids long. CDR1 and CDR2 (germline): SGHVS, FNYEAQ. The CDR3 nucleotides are TGTGCCAGCAGCGGGACTCACGGTCGGGCAACTAATGAAAAACTGTTTTTT. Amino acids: CASSGTHGRATNEKLFF. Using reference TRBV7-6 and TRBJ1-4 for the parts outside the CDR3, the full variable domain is GAGVSQSPRYKVTKRGQDVALRCDPISGHVSLYWYRQALGQGPEFLTYFNYEAQQDKSGLPNDRFSAERPEGSISTLTIQRTEQRDSAMYRCASSGTHGRATNEKLFFGSGTQLSVL.

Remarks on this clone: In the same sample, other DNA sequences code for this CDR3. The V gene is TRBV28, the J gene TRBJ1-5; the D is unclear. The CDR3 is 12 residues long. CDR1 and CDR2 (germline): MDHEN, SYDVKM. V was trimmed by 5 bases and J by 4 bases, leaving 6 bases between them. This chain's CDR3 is CASSPSNQPQHF. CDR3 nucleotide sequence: TGTGCCAGCAGTCCCTCTAATCAGCCCCAGCATTTT.

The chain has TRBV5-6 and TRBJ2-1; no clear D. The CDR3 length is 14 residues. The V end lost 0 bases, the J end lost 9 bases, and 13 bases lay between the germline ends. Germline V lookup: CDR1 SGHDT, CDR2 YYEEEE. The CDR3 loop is CASSLGVDKREQFF. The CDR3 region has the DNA TGTGCCAGCAGCTTGGGGGTAGACAAACGTGAGCAGTTCTTC.

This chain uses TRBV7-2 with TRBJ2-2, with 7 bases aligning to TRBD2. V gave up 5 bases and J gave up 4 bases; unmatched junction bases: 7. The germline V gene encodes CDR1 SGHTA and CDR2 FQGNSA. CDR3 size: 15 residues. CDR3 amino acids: CASSPGLVPTGELFF. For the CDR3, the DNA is TGTGCCAGCAGCCCCGGACTAGTTCCCACCGGGGAGCTGTTTTTT.

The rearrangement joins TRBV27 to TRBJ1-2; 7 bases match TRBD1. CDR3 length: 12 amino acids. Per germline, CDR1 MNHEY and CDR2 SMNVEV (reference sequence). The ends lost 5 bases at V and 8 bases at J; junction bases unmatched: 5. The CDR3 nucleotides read TGTGCCAGCAGTCCCCAACAGGGGGGCTACACCTTC. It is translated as CASSPQQGGYTF.

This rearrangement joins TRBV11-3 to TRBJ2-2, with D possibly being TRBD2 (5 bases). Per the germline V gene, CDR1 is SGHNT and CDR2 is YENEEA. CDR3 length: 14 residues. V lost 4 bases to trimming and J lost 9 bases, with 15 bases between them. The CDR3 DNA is TGTGCCAGCAGCTGGGATCTTGAGGGCCGGGAGCTGTTTTTT. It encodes CASSWDLEGRELFF.